In its sample, the clone carrying this T cell receptor (beta chain) was seen once. Germline CDR1 MDHEN, CDR2 SYDVKM. This CDR3 contains 13 residues. Germline trimming cut 7 bases from V and 5 bases from J; bases unmatched to any gene: 2. The data belong to a study of cytomegalovirus exposure and HLA in healthy donors. Use of 60 Vbeta and 13 Jbeta primers characterized the PCR. Produced via immunoSEQ multiplex PCR; TCRdb's table is partial and in-frame only. The data show approximately 130,000 clones, roughly 77% seen once. V is TRBV28 and J is TRBJ2-2; the match to TRBD1 covers 9 bases. Specimen: PBMCs. The TCR was taken from a woman aged 35 to 49 in good health and CMV-seropositive. The CDR3: CASKTGGTGELFF. The CDR3 DNA is TGTGCCAGCAAGACAGGGGGTACCGGGGAGCTGTTTTTT.